The next 24 T cell receptor beta chains were all read from a single sample in a study of beta chain features in type 1 diabetes. The study reverse transcribed the entire isolated RNA, so it sequenced expressed TCRB transcripts. Assay used: immunoSEQ multiplex PCR; TCRdb lists only in-frame clones, some missing. The sample lists more than 250,000 clones, around 22% occurring once. Their antigens are not known. Study results and limitations: Shorter TCRB CDR3s, moderately but significantly so, marked every one of the four CD4+ subsets in Type 1 diabetes patients.

The sample was naive CD4+ T cells from blood. All receptors derive from a woman in her twenties or thirties with type 1 diabetes.

This clone was observed a few times. This chain connects TRBV10-3 to TRBJ2-7; no clear D gene. The V end lost 3 bases, the J end lost 0 bases, and 6 bases lay between the germline ends. CDR1 and CDR2 from the germline V gene are ENHRY and SYGVKD. This CDR3 is built from 13 residues. The CDR3 DNA is TGTGCCATCAGTGATACAGTCTCCTACGAGCAGTACTTC. Amino acid sequence: CAISDTVSYEQYF.

In its sample, this clone was seen a few times. This chain uses TRBV28 with TRBJ1-5; D is undetermined. CDR3 length: 12 residues. V shed 2 bases and J shed 10 bases, with 9 bases lying between them. Germline V gene sequence: CDR1 MDHEN, CDR2 SYDVKM. The CDR3 region has the DNA TGTGCCAGCAGTTTAGCACGGTACCCCCAGCATTTT. Amino acids: CASSLARYPQHF.

This chain uses TRBV28 with TRBJ2-7, with D unclear. Germline V gives CDR1 MDHEN, CDR2 SYDVKM. V gave up 1 base and J gave up 4 bases, with 5 bases separating them. This CDR3 has 12 amino acids. The CDR3 region has the DNA TGTGCCAGCAGTTTATTTCCTTACGAGCAGTACTTC. Translating gives CASSLFPYEQYF.

This clone was observed a handful of times. The CDR3 is CASSSRVFGNQPQHF. DNA of the CDR3: TGCGCCAGCAGCAGCAGGGTTTTCGGCAATCAGCCCCAGCATTTT. V and J are TRBV5-1 and TRBJ1-5, with D perhaps matching TRBD1 (5 bases). The CDR3 has 15 residues. Per germline, CDR1 SGHRS and CDR2 YFSETQ. V lost 4 bases, J lost 2 bases, and 13 bases lay in between.

Written as DNA, the CDR3 is TGTGCCAGCAGTGAATGGGTAGCGGGAGGGCCCGGTGAGCAGTTCTTC. Translated: CASSEWVAGGPGEQFF. This rearrangement joins TRBV25-1 to TRBJ2-1; 11 bases match TRBD2. CDR1 is MGHDK, CDR2 SYGVNS, per germline. The CDR3 covers 16 residues. Trimming took 1 base from V and 9 from J; bases not matched to a gene: 8.

This clone was detected a few times. The chain employs TRBV11-2 and TRBJ1-5, with D perhaps matching TRBD1 (6 bases). Germline loops: CDR1 SGHAT, CDR2 FQNNGV. The V and J ends lost 4 bases and 4 bases respectively, with 8 bases between them. CDR3 length: 13 amino acids. The CDR3 DNA reads TGTGCCAGCAGCTCCGGACAGAATCAGCCCCAGCATTTT. Its translation is CASSSGQNQPQHF.

The rearrangement joins TRBV7-9 to TRBJ1-2, with D maybe TRBD1 (5 bases). Germline-derived CDR1 and CDR2 are SEHNR and FQNEAQ (reference sequence). Deletions cut 5 bases from V and 6 bases from J, with 13 bases between. This CDR3 has 13 residues. This chain's CDR3 is CASSLRDSDGYTF. In nucleotides, the CDR3 is TGTGCCAGCAGCCTCCGGGACTCAGATGGCTACACCTTC. Full variable domain (remainder filled in from reference TRBV7-9 and TRBJ1-2): DTGVSQNPRHKITKRGQNVTFRCDPISEHNRLYWYRQTLGQGPEFLTYFQNEAQLEKSRLLSDRFSAERPKGSFSTLEIQRTEQGDSAMYLCASSLRDSDGYTFGSGTRLTVV.

This clone was recorded once. This sequence joins TRBV18 and TRBJ2-3; TRBD2 agrees at 8 bases. CDR1 is KGHSH and CDR2 is LQKENI in the germline V gene. V lost 1 base, J lost 1 base, and 4 bases stayed unmatched. The CDR3 length is 16 residues. CDR3 region: CASSPRSSGRTDTQYF. The CDR3 region has the DNA TGTGCCAGCTCACCACGGTCTAGCGGGCGCACAGATACGCAGTATTTT.

This clone occurred a few times. This rearrangement joins TRBV7-8 to TRBJ2-3; tentative D call: TRBD2 (5 bases). Deletions cut 5 bases from V and 4 bases from J, with 13 bases between. Germline lookup yields CDR1 SGHVS and CDR2 FQNEAQ. This CDR3 comprises 14 residues. As DNA, the CDR3 is TGTGCCAGCAGCAAGGACTGGGCGGCAGATACGCAGTATTTT. It translates to CASSKDWAADTQYF.

The V call is TRBV10-1, the J call TRBJ2-2; D is unresolved. The germline gives CDR1 WNHNN, CDR2 SYGVQD (reference sequence). The V gene lost 5 bases and the J gene lost 3 bases, with 4 bases spanning the gap. The CDR3 loop spans 12 amino acids. This CDR3 is CASSPDTGELFF. In nucleotides, the CDR3 is TGCGCCAGCAGTCCGGACACCGGGGAGCTGTTTTTT.

This clone was seen more than once but under ten times. The same CDR3 arises from other DNA sequences in this sample as well. The rearrangement uses TRBV30 and TRBJ1-2; D call uncertain. Germline CDR1 and CDR2: GTSNPN and SVGIG (reference sequence). V shed 0 bases and J shed 4 bases, with 6 bases lying between them. The CDR3 has 12 amino acids. The CDR3 protein is CAWSVLSYGYTF. The DNA for the CDR3 is TGTGCCTGGAGTGTACTTAGCTATGGCTACACCTTC.

Only a few counts were recorded for this clone. The rearrangement joins TRBV5-1 to TRBJ2-1; D is unclear. V lost 6 bases and J lost 1, with 14 bases in between. CDR1 is SGHRS and CDR2 is YFSETQ in the germline V gene. The CDR3 runs to 15 residues. In nucleotides, the CDR3 is TGCGCCAGCACCAACGTGGGCTTGTCCTACAATGAGCAGTTCTTC. Protein sequence: CASTNVGLSYNEQFF. Looking up the rest from reference TRBV5-1 and TRBJ2-1 gives the full variable domain: KAGVTQTPRYLIKTRGQQVTLSCSPISGHRSVSWYQQTPGQGLQFLFEYFSETQRNKGNFPGRFSGRQFSNSRSEMNVSTLELGDSALYLCASTNVGLSYNEQFFGPGTRLTVL.

This clone was observed a handful of times. The rearrangement joins TRBV28 to TRBJ2-3; tentative D call: TRBD1 (6 bases). The CDR3 spans 16 residues. Between the trimmed V and J ends, which lost 8 bases and 0 bases, there was a span of 18 bases. Germline V gene data show CDR1 as MDHEN and CDR2 as SYDVKM. The CDR3, as DNA: TGTGCCAGCCCTCGCCTGGGGGCATCTAGCACAGATACGCAGTATTTT. It specifies CASPRLGASSTDTQYF.

This clone turned up a few times. DNA for the CDR3: TGTGCCAGCTCACCTAGCGGGACCCAAGAGACCCAGTACTTC. Its protein is CASSPSGTQETQYF. The gene calls are TRBV18 and TRBJ2-5; 8 bases align to TRBD2. Germline lookup yields CDR1 KGHSH and CDR2 LQKENI. V shed 3 bases, J shed 1 base, and the junction held 1 base outside the gene matches. CDR3 length: 14 residues.

Concerning this clone itself: A junction boundary mismatches the germline segment, possibly from a read error. The J gene is TRBJ2-3, the V gene TRBV29-1; D not certain. This CDR3 is built from 12 residues. The germline gives CDR1 SQVTM, CDR2 ANQGSEA. CDR3 DNA sequence: TGCAGCCTAGTCCTGCGAGCAGATTCGCAGTATTTT. It specifies CSLVLRADSQYF.

The chain joins TRBV25-1 to TRBJ1-4; 7 nucleotides align to TRBD1. V dropped 6 bases and J dropped 0; count of bases not matched to a gene: 7. Germline V lookup: CDR1 MGHDK, CDR2 SYGVNS. CDR3 length: 16 amino acids. The CDR3 here is CASSEGQLSTNEKLFF. The CDR3 region has the DNA TGTGCCAGCAGCGAGGGACAGCTATCAACTAATGAAAAACTGTTTTTT.

This clone came up a few times. This chain links TRBV2 with TRBJ1-2; D is ambiguous. The CDR3 loop spans 13 amino acids. Germline V gene lookup returns CDR1 SNHLY and CDR2 FYNNEI. V gave up 7 bases and J gave up 2 bases, with 11 bases separating them. The CDR3 sequence is CASNPDTNYGYTF. The CDR3 DNA is TGTGCCAGCAATCCCGACACAAACTATGGCTACACCTTC.

The chain employs TRBV18 and TRBJ2-3; TRBD2 is a possible D gene (6 bases). The CDR3 extends over 14 amino acids. V lost 7 bases and J lost 5, with 16 bases in between. From germline, CDR1 is KGHSH and CDR2 LQKENI. CDR3 loop: CASFSRRGRDTQYF. The DNA for the CDR3 is TGTGCCAGCTTCTCAAGGCGGGGCCGAGATACGCAGTATTTT.

CDR3 sequence: CASSRTGGEKLFF. The CDR3 DNA is TGTGCCAGCAGCCGGACAGGCGGTGAAAAACTGTTTTTT. The chain recombines TRBV7-9 with TRBJ1-4; 7 bases fit TRBD1. CDR3 length equals 13 residues. V lost 5 bases and J lost 7; bases outside the gene matches: 4. The germline V gene has CDR1 SEHNR and CDR2 FQNEAQ (reference sequence).

The J gene is TRBJ2-1, the V gene TRBV5-4; 9 bases agree with TRBD2. The CDR3 covers 15 residues. V gave up 1 base and J gave up 7 bases; unmatched junction bases: 6. Germline V gives CDR1 SGHNT, CDR2 YYREEE (reference sequence). Here the CDR3 DNA reads TGTGCCAGCAGCTTGATCTCTAGCGGGGAAAATGAGCAGTTCTTC. Encoded protein: CASSLISSGENEQFF.

The rearrangement links TRBV11-2 to TRBJ1-2, with 10 bases matching TRBD1. Germline V gene lookup returns CDR1 SGHAT and CDR2 FQNNGV. Trimming cost V 7 bases and J 7 bases; bases outside gene matches: 12. This CDR3 is 15 amino acids long. This CDR3 is CASTKAGQGNRGYTF. CDR3 sequence (DNA): TGTGCCAGCACCAAGGCGGGACAGGGGAACCGTGGCTACACCTTC.

In its sample, this clone was seen a few times. The sample carries other DNA sequences with the same CDR3. This chain uses TRBV30 with TRBJ1-1; D unclear. Trimming left V 0 bases short and J 7 bases short, with 6 bases between. From germline, CDR1 is GTSNPN and CDR2 SVGIG (reference sequence). This CDR3 has 11 residues. CDR3 sequence: CAWSVSVEAFF. The CDR3 bases are TGTGCCTGGAGTGTTAGCGTTGAAGCTTTCTTT.

The sample holds a few counts of this clone. V usage is TRBV30 and J usage is TRBJ2-1, with 13 positions matching TRBD2. The CDR3 length is 14 residues. The J segment lost 9 bases and the V segment lost 5 bases, leaving 7 bases of the junction unmatched. Germline CDR1 is GTSNPN and CDR2 is SVGIG (reference sequence). The DNA for the CDR3 is TGTGCCTGGTTACTAGCGGGAGGGCCAGGTGAGCAGTTCTTC. Translating gives CAWLLAGGPGEQFF.

In this sample, this clone turned up a few times. The chain employs TRBV9 and TRBJ2-1, with unresolved D. The CDR3 is 13 amino acids. Per germline, CDR1 SGDLS and CDR2 YYNGEE. The V gene lost 3 bases and the J gene lost 6 bases, with 10 bases spanning the gap. CDR3 DNA sequence: TGTGCCAGCAGCGAGCAGGTTATCAATGAGCAGTTCTTC. It is translated as CASSEQVINEQFF.